The rows below give T cell receptor beta chains drawn from one sample of a study of regulatory T cells in long-lasting Graves disease. TCRdb fed the multiplex PCR reads into MiXCR, producing one record per CDR3 protein. The table lists 500,000 or so distinct CDR3 sequences, approximately 14% of them singletons, with roughly 18% in the top ten. Another study also made use of these data, one on T cells in Graves' hyperthyroidism and ophthalmopathy.

The specimen was peripheral blood mononuclear cells (PBMCs), collected at new diagnosis, from a patient treated with antithyroid drugs. These receptors were taken from a woman aged 45 to 65 with Graves disease. Both conserved end residues are part of each CDR3. A D gene is named only where the DNA matches it firmly. For some rows the clone size is stated as once, few or many, or as a class when expanded; others skip it.

TRBV5-4,TRBD2,few,TRBJ2-1,TGTGCCAGCAGCTTGTCTAGCGGGAGTACGTATGAGCAGTTCTTC,CASSLSSGSTYEQFF
TRBV30,NA,NA,TRBJ1-1,TGTGCCTGGAGTGTATCAGGCCAGGTCACTGAAGCTTTCTTT,CAWSVSGQVTEAFF
TRBV7-9,TRBD1,few,TRBJ1-4,TGTGCCAGCAGCCCCGACAGGGGATATGAAAAACTGTTTTTT,CASSPDRGYEKLFF
TRBV11-2,TRBD2,many,TRBJ2-7,TGTGCCAGCAGCACCGAAAGCGGGAGGCCCCCTTTGGAGCAGTACTTC,CASSTESGRPPLEQYF
TRBV4-1,TRBD1,NA,TRBJ2-5,TGCGCCAGCAGCCAAGGGGACAGGGGCCAAGAGACCCAGTACTTC,CASSQGDRGQETQYF
TRBV11-1,TRBD2,many,TRBJ2-2,TGTGCCAGCAGCTCAACCGGGACTAGCGGGGCCGACACCGGGGAGCTGTTTTTT,CASSSTGTSGADTGELFF
TRBV5-1,NA,few,TRBJ2-2,TGCGCCAGCAGCTTGAGGGGGGCTCCCGGGGAGCTGTTTTTT,CASSLRGAPGELFF
TRBV5-1,NA,NA,TRBJ1-1,TGCGCCAGCAGCTTGGTCTCATCGAACACTGAAGCTTTCTTT,CASSLVSSNTEAFF
TRBV7-3,NA,many,TRBJ2-1,TGTGCCAGCAGCTTAGAAAGAAGTGAGCAGTTCTTC,CASSLERSEQFF
TRBV5-5,TRBD1,NA,TRBJ2-7,TGTGCCAGCAGCTTGGCGGTCGGGGGGACAGGGGGCGAGCAGTACTTC,CASSLAVGGTGGEQYF
TRBV28,TRBD1,few,TRBJ2-1,TGTGCCAGCCGACCAGGGGGCAGGAACTACAATGAGCAGTTCTTC,CASRPGGRNYNEQFF
TRBV19,NA,NA,TRBJ2-7,TGTGCCAGTAGTACCCCCCCCCGGGGAGGAGGGCCGTACGAGCAGTACTTC,CASSTPPRGGGPYEQYF
TRBV12-3/TRBV12-4,NA,NA,TRBJ2-4,TGTGCCAGCAGTTTAGTACTGGGGAACATTCAGTACTTC,CASSLVLGNIQYF
TRBV28,NA,many,TRBJ2-5,TGTGCCAGCAGTTTGCCAGGTTACCAAGAGACCCAGTACTTC,CASSLPGYQETQYF
TRBV5-6,TRBD2,few,TRBJ2-2,TGTGCCAGCAGCTTCAGGGTAGGACTAGCGCCGTTGGGGGAGCTGTTTTTT,CASSFRVGLAPLGELFF
TRBV29-1,TRBD1,many,TRBJ1-2,TGCAGCGTTGCCCAGACAGGGACAGATCGGGGCTACACCTTC,CSVAQTGTDRGYTF
TRBV13,TRBD1,NA,TRBJ2-7,TGTGCCAGCAGCCTCCGGGACAGAGACTACGGGCAGTACTTC,CASSLRDRDYGQYF
TRBV6-1,NA,NA,TRBJ2-5,TGTGCCAGCAGTGAATGGGGGGAAGAGACCCAGTACTTC,CASSEWGEETQYF
TRBV6-5,TRBD1,NA,TRBJ2-2,TGTGCCAGCAGTTCCTCCGGGACAGGGACCGGGGAGCTGTTTTTT,CASSSSGTGTGELFF
TRBV2,TRBD1,many,TRBJ2-7,TGTGCCAGCAGTGTCGACAGGGGATCGTCCCACGAGCAGTACTTC,CASSVDRGSSHEQYF
TRBV12-3/TRBV12-4,TRBD1,many,TRBJ1-4,TGTGCCAGCAGTTTGAACAGGGGAGGGAATGAAAAACTGTTTTTT,CASSLNRGGNEKLFF
TRBV11-1,NA,many,TRBJ2-2,TGTGCCAGCAGCAGAGGGTCCCCCGGGGAGCTGTTTTTT,CASSRGSPGELFF